This T cell receptor (beta chain) was captured in a study of cytomegalovirus exposure and HLA in healthy donors. Overall study context: Samples from HLA-typed donors yielded 65 million to 85 million unique TCRs in an early data release. Study-level points and caveats: Accurate HLA-A and HLA-B prediction from TCR beta sequences was reported for most subjects. In a later analysis, an Asian-associated ancestry cluster reportedly showed fewer N-insertions than the approximately 700-donor mean.

The CDR3 contains 16 residues. In germline, CDR1 is LNHNV, CDR2 YYDKDF (reference sequence). V dropped 0 bases and J dropped 0 bases, with 8 bases sitting between them. Use of 60 Vbeta and 13 Jbeta primers characterized the PCR. Using immunoSEQ multiplex PCR, the repertoire was profiled, and TCRdb retains in-frame clones only, with some absent. The repertoire includes about 170,000 clones, approximately 71% of them detected once, and more than 1.3% sits in the top ten. As concerns this clone: As yet, its antigen is unknown.

Material for sequencing was PBMCs. This sequence originates from a girl between 10 and 17 years old in good health and CMV-seronegative. This sequence joins TRBV15 and TRBJ1-4; perhaps TRBD1 as D (6 bases). The CDR3 is CATSRDRGPTNEKLFF. The CDR3 DNA reads as TGTGCCACCAGCAGAGACAGGGGCCCAACTAATGAAAAACTGTTTTTT. Drawing the rest from reference TRBV15 and TRBJ1-4, the complete variable domain is DAMVIQNPRYQVTQFGKPVTLSCSQTLNHNVMYWYQQKSSQAPKLLFHYYDKDFNNEADTPDNFQSRRPNTSFCFLDIRSPGLGDTAMYLCATSRDRGPTNEKLFFGSGTQLSVL.